The 27 T cell receptor beta chains reported below all come from one sample, sequenced in a study of OX40 agonist ivuxolimab in advanced cancers. The protocol was immunoSEQ multiplex PCR, while the TCRdb copy is restricted to in-frame clones and leaves out a portion. The sample comprises some 97,000 clones, 90% of which are singletons, and roughly 0.3% rests with the top ten. The sample in question was CD4+ or CD8+ T cells sorted from blood, obtained in a trial of the OX40 agonist ivuxolimab. These receptor sequences come from an adult with an advanced solid tumor such as melanoma, head and neck, liver or kidney cancer.

The gene calls are TRBV7-6 and TRBJ2-5, with 9 bases identical to TRBD1. The germline gives CDR1 SGHVS, CDR2 FNYEAQ. V was clipped by 5 bases and J by 4 bases; unmatched bases: 8. This CDR3 comprises 15 residues. The CDR3 nucleotides read TGTGCCAGCAGCCTGGGACAGGGTCGGACAGAGACCCAGTACTTC. Translated, it gives CASSLGQGRTETQYF.

Here the CDR3 reads CASSQEVVSLGNTGELFF. The DNA of the CDR3 is TGCGCCAGCAGCCAAGAAGTTGTGAGCCTGGGTAACACCGGGGAGCTGTTTTTT. The rearrangement joins TRBV4-3 to TRBJ2-2, with D unclear. V was trimmed by 0 bases and J by 2 bases, leaving 16 bases between them. Germline V gene data show CDR1 as LGHNA and CDR2 as YSLEER. The CDR3 runs to 18 residues.

The chain joins TRBV4-2 to TRBJ2-1; D possibly uses TRBD1 or TRBD2 (5 bases each). Deletions cut 0 bases from V and 15 bases from J, with 18 bases between. The germline CDR1 and CDR2 sequences are LGHNA and YNFKEQ. The CDR3 covers 14 residues. CDR3 bases: TGTGCCAGCAGCCAAGATGGGGGTAGGGTCGATCCGTTCTTC. Protein sequence: CASSQDGGRVDPFF.

The chain couples TRBV28 to TRBJ1-5; D is perhaps TRBD1 (5 bases). This CDR3 region has 16 residues. Germline CDR1 and CDR2: MDHEN and SYDVKM. Trimming left V 6 bases short and J 0 bases short, with 15 bases between. The CDR3 nucleotides are TGTGCCAGCAGCCCTACAAGGGGTAATAGCAATCAGCCCCAGCATTTT. This translates into CASSPTRGNSNQPQHF.

The chain employs TRBV27 and TRBJ2-1, with 9 bases aligning to TRBD2. The CDR3 runs to 14 residues. With 2 bases clipped from V and 8 bases from J, the junction kept 4 bases outside the gene matches. Germline CDR1 MNHEY, CDR2 SMNVEV (reference sequence). The CDR3 here is CASSLAGLAYEQFF. The CDR3 DNA sequence: TGTGCCAGCAGTTTAGCGGGACTAGCATATGAGCAGTTCTTC.

This rearrangement joins TRBV18 to TRBJ2-5; D tentatively reads TRBD1 or TRBD2 (6 bases each). Trimming removed 5 bases from V and 1 base from J, with 8 bases in between. Germline V CDR1 and CDR2: KGHSH, LQKENI. This CDR3 spans 13 amino acids. The CDR3 loop is CASSWGAQETQYF. The CDR3 DNA reads TGTGCCAGCTCATGGGGGGCCCAAGAGACCCAGTACTTC.

This clone appeared a few times. The chain links TRBV2 to TRBJ1-2; D is unresolved. Germline CDR1 reads SNHLY; CDR2 reads FYNNEI. The CDR3 is 15 amino acids. The germline V and J ends were trimmed by 6 bases and 7 bases, with 21 bases remaining between them. The CDR3 DNA reads as TGTGCCAGCAGCCTAAAAGGAGCTGGTAGTGCTGGCTACACCTTC. It yields the protein CASSLKGAGSAGYTF. Drawing the rest from reference TRBV2 and TRBJ1-2, the complete variable domain is EPEVTQTPSHQVTQMGQEVILRCVPISNHLYFYWYRQILGQKVEFLVSFYNNEISEKSEIFDDQFSVERPDGSNFTLKIRSTKLEDSAMYFCASSLKGAGSAGYTFGSGTRLTVV.

V and J are TRBV6-4 and TRBJ2-3, with TRBD2 matching 12 bases. With V trimmed by 5 bases and J by 6 bases, 6 bases remained unmatched. Germline V gene lookup returns CDR1 MRHNA and CDR2 SNTAGT. There are 15 residues in the CDR3. For the CDR3, the DNA is TGTGCCAGCAGTCGGACTAGCGGGGCTTGGGATACGCAGTATTTT. Its protein is CASSRTSGAWDTQYF.

The V gene is TRBV9, the J gene TRBJ2-2; D is uncertain. V shed 0 bases and J shed 4 bases, with 4 bases lying between them. The CDR3 loop spans 13 amino acids. Germline V gene lookup returns CDR1 SGDLS and CDR2 YYNGEE. CDR3 in DNA: TGTGCCAGCAGCGTAGTAGGCACCGGGGAGCTGTTTTTT. This sequence encodes CASSVVGTGELFF.

The chain recombines TRBV29-1 with TRBJ1-5; D is ambiguous. The V and J ends lost 6 bases and 2 bases respectively, with 8 bases between them. The germline V gene has CDR1 SQVTM and CDR2 ANQGSEA. This CDR3 spans 12 amino acids. The CDR3 spells CSVQGGNQPQHF. The DNA of the CDR3 is TGCAGCGTGCAAGGAGGCAATCAGCCCCAGCATTTT.

V usage is TRBV7-6 and J usage is TRBJ2-3; D call uncertain. Germline loops: CDR1 SGHVS, CDR2 FNYEAQ. V was clipped by 5 bases and J by 6 bases, with 12 bases between them. The CDR3 is made up of 13 amino acids. The CDR3, as DNA: TGTGCCAGCAGCGCAGCGTACGGGGATACGCAGTATTTT. Translation gives CASSAAYGDTQYF.

The chain is built from TRBV28 and TRBJ2-5; no reliable D call. CDR1 MDHEN and CDR2 SYDVKM come from the germline V gene. This CDR3 is built from 13 residues. V gave up 6 bases and J gave up 4 bases, with 12 bases separating them. The CDR3 DNA reads TGTGCCAGCAGCTCACACGGCCGAGAGACCCAGTACTTC. Translation: CASSSHGRETQYF.

V and J are TRBV27 and TRBJ2-7; D not resolved. In germline, CDR1 is MNHEY, CDR2 SMNVEV (reference sequence). This CDR3 comprises 12 residues. V lost 5 bases and J 2 bases, leaving 7 bases between the germline ends. Written as DNA, the CDR3 is TGTGCCAGCAGTAATCCTCCCTACGAGCAGTACTTC. This gives the protein CASSNPPYEQYF.

The rearrangement links TRBV28 to TRBJ1-4; no firm D call. The germline V gene encodes CDR1 MDHEN and CDR2 SYDVKM. Trimming removed 6 bases at V and 0 bases at J, with 14 bases between. This CDR3 region has 16 residues. CDR3 sequence: CASSPAGGSTNEKLFF. CDR3 bases: TGTGCCAGCAGCCCGGCCGGCGGTTCAACTAATGAAAAACTGTTTTTT.

V is TRBV30 and J is TRBJ1-3; possibly TRBD1 for D (5 bases). V gave up 3 bases and J gave up 3 bases, with 9 bases separating them. Germline CDR1 and CDR2: GTSNPN and SVGIG (reference sequence). The CDR3 has 13 amino acids. Written as DNA, the CDR3 is TGTGCCTGGAGCGCAGGGTTTGGAAACACCATATATTTT. It codes for CAWSAGFGNTIYF.

The chain uses TRBV19 and TRBJ2-2; 9 bases are shared with TRBD2. In germline, CDR1 is LNHDA, CDR2 SQIVND (reference sequence). The CDR3 consists of 15 residues. The junction had 7 bases not matched to a gene; V was cut back by 5 bases and J by 6 bases. The CDR3 protein is CASSYYSGRPGELFF. CDR3 in DNA: TGTGCCAGTAGTTACTACAGCGGGAGGCCCGGGGAGCTGTTTTTT.

The chain joins TRBV27 to TRBJ2-2, with D possibly being TRBD1 (6 bases). The germline CDR1 and CDR2 sequences are MNHEY and SMNVEV (reference sequence). The CDR3 covers 16 residues. The V end was cut by 4 bases, the J end by 6 bases, with 18 bases between. CDR3 sequence: CASSSAPFRQAGELFF. The CDR3 nucleotides are TGTGCCAGCAGTTCCGCACCCTTCCGACAGGCCGGGGAGCTGTTTTTT.

This clone was recorded once. The chain has TRBV6-1 and TRBJ1-5; D is ambiguous. This CDR3 spans 14 amino acids. With 10 bases removed from V and 5 bases from J, the gap between germline ends came to 18 bases. Germline V gene sequence: CDR1 MNHNS, CDR2 SASEGT. CDR3 sequence (DNA): TGTGCCACTGCAAAGAGGCTCGAAGATCAGCCCCAGCATTTT. It encodes CATAKRLEDQPQHF.

This clone was counted between two and nine times. V is TRBV30 and J is TRBJ1-4, with D possibly being TRBD1 (6 bases). The germline V and J ends were trimmed by 6 bases and 8 bases, with 16 bases remaining between them. The CDR3 spans 13 residues. Germline assignment: CDR1 GTSNPN and CDR2 SVGIG (reference sequence). DNA for the CDR3: TGTGCCTGTTACAGGGAAGGAGGAGAAAAACTGTTTTTT. Residues: CACYREGGEKLFF.

The sample holds one count of this clone. The chain couples TRBV7-9 to TRBJ2-7, with 8 nucleotides matching TRBD1. The CDR3 consists of 14 residues. Germline CDR1 reads SEHNR; CDR2 reads FQNEAQ (reference sequence). Losses at the gene ends were 4 bases for V and 3 bases for J; bases not matched to a gene: 5. CDR3 coding DNA: TGTGCCAGCAGCTCCGGGACAGGATTCTACGAGCAGTACTTC. Protein: CASSSGTGFYEQYF.

The chain couples TRBV7-1 to TRBJ2-7; 11 bases align to TRBD2. TRBV7-1 is placed among ORFs of uncertain function. V lost 3 bases and J lost 5; bases outside the gene matches: 33. The CDR3 is 24 residues long. DNA of the CDR3: TGTGCCAGCAGCTCGATCCCCGGTCGGGACACCCCCCGGAATAGCGGGAGGGCCGCCCACGAGCAGTACTTC. This codes for CASSSIPGRDTPRNSGRAAHEQYF.

The chain employs TRBV6-1 and TRBJ2-7, with D possibly matching TRBD1 (6 bases). The CDR3 has 14 amino acids. Trimming took off 6 bases at V and 3 bases at J, with 15 bases between the two ends. Germline values: CDR1 MNHNS, CDR2 SASEGT. The CDR3 DNA sequence: TGTGCCAGCAGAAAGGGACACCAGAACTACGAGCAGTACTTC. This encodes CASRKGHQNYEQYF.

V and J are TRBV4-2 and TRBJ2-3, with 10 bases fitting TRBD1. V shed 1 base, J shed 0 bases, and the junction held 4 bases outside the gene matches. The CDR3 totals 17 residues. CDR1 is LGHNA, CDR2 YNFKEQ, per germline. CDR3 protein: CASSQGDRGGSTDTQYF. In DNA form, the CDR3 reads TGTGCCAGCAGCCAAGGGGACAGGGGAGGTAGCACAGATACGCAGTATTTT.

The V and J genes are TRBV4-3 and TRBJ2-3; TRBD2 aligns across 8 bases. Trimming took 1 base from V and 3 from J; bases not matched to a gene: 6. The CDR3 is 16 amino acids. Germline V lookup: CDR1 LGHNA, CDR2 YSLEER. CDR3 nucleotide sequence: TGCGCCAGCAGCCAAGCGCAGACTAGCGTGACAGATACGCAGTATTTT. It specifies CASSQAQTSVTDTQYF.

This chain connects TRBV7-2 to TRBJ2-1; D ambiguous. Trimming pared 5 bases from V and 8 bases from J, leaving 10 bases between. The CDR3 contains 12 residues. Germline CDR1 reads SGHTA; CDR2 reads FQGNSA. The CDR3 protein is CASSTTGYEQFF. The CDR3, as DNA: TGTGCCAGCAGCACTACTGGATATGAGCAGTTCTTC.

V usage is TRBV11-2 and J usage is TRBJ2-1; 7 nucleotides line up with TRBD2. This CDR3 spans 17 amino acids. Losses at the gene ends were 5 bases for V and 0 bases for J; bases not matched to a gene: 10. Germline V CDR1 and CDR2: SGHAT, FQNNGV. The CDR3 protein is CASSTREVGSSYNEQFF. CDR3 DNA sequence: TGTGCCAGCAGCACACGGGAGGTTGGGAGCTCCTACAATGAGCAGTTCTTC.

The rearrangement links TRBV28 to TRBJ1-4; D unclear. The CDR3 loop spans 14 amino acids. Germline lookup yields CDR1 MDHEN and CDR2 SYDVKM. Trimming took 2 bases from V and 8 from J, leaving 12 bases between them. This chain's CDR3 is CASSLAAPDEKLFF. The CDR3 DNA sequence: TGTGCCAGCAGTTTAGCCGCCCCCGACGAAAAACTGTTTTTT.